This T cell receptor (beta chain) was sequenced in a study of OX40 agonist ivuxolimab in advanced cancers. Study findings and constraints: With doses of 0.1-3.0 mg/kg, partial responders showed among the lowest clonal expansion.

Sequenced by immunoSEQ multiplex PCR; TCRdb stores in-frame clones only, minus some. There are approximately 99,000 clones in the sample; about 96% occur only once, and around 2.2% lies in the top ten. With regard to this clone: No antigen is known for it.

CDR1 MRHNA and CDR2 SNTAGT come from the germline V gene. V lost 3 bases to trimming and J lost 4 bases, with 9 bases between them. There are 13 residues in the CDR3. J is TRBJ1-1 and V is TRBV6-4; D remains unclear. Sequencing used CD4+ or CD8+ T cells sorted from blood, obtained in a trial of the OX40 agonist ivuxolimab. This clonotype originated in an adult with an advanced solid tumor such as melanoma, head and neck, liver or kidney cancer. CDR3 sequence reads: CASSEFGSTEAFF. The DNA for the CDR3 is TGTGCCAGCAGTGAATTTGGGAGCACTGAAGCTTTCTTT.